This TCR beta chain came from a study of blood T cell repertoires in COVID-19. Assay: immunoSEQ multiplex PCR; the TCRdb copy retains only in-frame clones and omits some. The table lists roughly 330,000 clones, 87% of them singletons. Trimming removed 4 bases from V and 3 bases from J, with 3 bases in between. This CDR3 has 11 residues. Germline values: CDR1 DFQATT, CDR2 SNEGSKA (reference sequence). Participants' own reports of clinical history determined their cohort assignment. This clonotype originated in a woman aged 30 to 39 who had recovered from COVID-19. The genes are TRBV20-1 and TRBJ2-2; D unresolved. Source material: PBMCs or T cells enriched from blood (not recorded which). The CDR3 region has the DNA TGCAGTGCTACATACACCGGGGAGCTGTTTTTT. Encoded protein: CSATYTGELFF.